The present TCR beta chain was sequenced within a study of cytomegalovirus exposure and HLA in healthy donors. Study-level background: Among about 200 million T cells, an earlier analysis found about 100 million unique TCR beta sequences. Study-wide results and caveats: Immune exposure information available was restricted to CMV serostatus. The authors reported that TCR beta sequences could predict HLA-A and HLA-B alleles. These predictions were accurate for most subjects in the first cohort. Listed as cytomegalovirus-associated were 164 TCR beta chains.

This CDR3 is 14 amino acids long. Trimming cost V 6 bases and J 7 bases; bases outside gene matches: 6. Germline-derived CDR1 and CDR2 are SNHLY and FYNNEI. The PCR had 60 Vbeta and 13 Jbeta primers. Method: immunoSEQ multiplex PCR; TCRdb's copy keeps in-frame clones and lacks some. Of fewer than 250,000 clones detected, more than 60% appear once; the ten largest clones hold roughly 0.22%. On this clone itself: What it binds is not known.

The sequenced material came from PBMCs. The chain has TRBV2 and TRBJ1-4; 9 nucleotides line up with TRBD1. The TCR sequence derives from a girl aged 2-10 years in good health and CMV-seronegative. The DNA for the CDR3 is TGTGCCAGCAGACCGGGACAGGGAGTTGAAAAACTGTTTTTT. Its protein is CASRPGQGVEKLFF.